A single sample is the source of the 16 T cell receptor beta chains below, sequenced in a study of cytomegalovirus exposure and HLA in healthy donors. Primers: 60 Vbeta forward and 13 Jbeta reverse. The protocol was immunoSEQ multiplex PCR, while the TCRdb copy is restricted to in-frame clones and leaves out a portion. Of about 210,000 clones in the sample, roughly four fifths were seen once. The sequenced material came from PBMCs. These receptors came from a man aged 40-49 years in good health and CMV-seropositive.

The chain carries TRBV25-1 and TRBJ2-7; 8 bases are shared with TRBD2. Germline values: CDR1 MGHDK, CDR2 SYGVNS. Trimming cost V 5 bases and J 7 bases; bases outside gene matches: 13. The CDR3 runs 15 residues. The CDR3, as DNA: TGTGCCAGCAGTCCCGGGGGGGGGCGAACGATTGAGCAGTACTTC. The encoded protein is CASSPGGGRTIEQYF.

V is TRBV5-4 and J is TRBJ1-3; 8 nucleotides agree with TRBD1. The CDR3 loop spans 16 amino acids. V dropped 2 bases and J dropped 2; count of bases not matched to a gene: 6. Germline V CDR1 and CDR2: SGHNT, YYREEE (reference sequence). The CDR3 DNA follows: TGTGCCAGCAGCTTACTGGGACAGGTGGCTGGAAACACCATATATTTT. Protein product: CASSLLGQVAGNTIYF.

The chain carries TRBV4-1 and TRBJ2-4, with 13 bases identical to TRBD2. Germline CDR1 and CDR2: MGHRA and YSYEKL. This CDR3 has 17 amino acids. With 3 bases clipped from V and 8 bases from J, the junction kept 10 bases outside the gene matches. CDR3 loop: CASSHPLAGGPGDIQYF. The CDR3 nucleotides are TGCGCCAGCAGCCACCCACTAGCGGGGGGGCCGGGGGACATTCAGTACTTC.

This clone has a handful of counts. The chain uses TRBV6-5 and TRBJ1-6, with D maybe TRBD1 (6 bases). Germline-derived CDR1 and CDR2 are MNHEY and SVGAGI. CDR3 size: 14 residues. V lost 0 bases, J lost 10 bases, and 10 bases lay in between. The CDR3 loop reads CASSYSGGPSPLHF. CDR3 sequence (DNA): TGTGCCAGCAGTTACTCCGGGGGGCCCTCACCCCTCCACTTT.

V usage is TRBV4-2 and J usage is TRBJ2-7; TRBD1 aligns across 8 bases. The trim removed 2 bases at V and 3 bases at J, leaving 18 bases unmatched. Germline CDR1 LGHNA, CDR2 YNFKEQ. The CDR3 has 19 amino acids. DNA for the CDR3: TGTGCCAGCAGCCAAAAGACAGGGGATAGACTAGAGGAATTCTACGAGCAGTACTTC. Translation gives CASSQKTGDRLEEFYEQYF.

V gene TRBV6-4 combines with J gene TRBJ2-7; 7 nucleotides align to TRBD1. V gave up 2 bases and J gave up 8 bases; unmatched junction bases: 6. CDR3 size: 13 residues. From germline, CDR1 is MRHNA and CDR2 SNTAGT. The CDR3 spells CASSDHRGSKQYF. The CDR3 DNA reads as TGTGCCAGCAGTGACCACAGGGGTTCGAAGCAGTACTTC.

The chain joins TRBV19 to TRBJ2-7; 12 positions match TRBD2. V shed 5 bases, J shed 4 bases, and the junction held 6 bases outside the gene matches. Germline loops: CDR1 LNHDA, CDR2 SQIVND (reference sequence). The CDR3 has 15 residues. This CDR3 is CASSVRTSGTYEQYF. DNA for the CDR3: TGTGCCAGTAGTGTGAGGACTAGCGGGACTTACGAGCAGTACTTC.

This clone was observed a few times. Additional DNA sequences in this sample encode the identical CDR3. The V and J genes are TRBV15 and TRBJ2-7, with a possible D match to TRBD1 (6 bases). V was trimmed by 0 bases and J by 1 base, leaving 10 bases between them. The CDR3 consists of 15 residues. CDR1 and CDR2 (germline): LNHNV, YYDKDF (reference sequence). The chain's CDR3 is CATSRDLGQSYEQYF. DNA for the CDR3: TGTGCCACCAGCAGAGATCTGGGACAATCCTACGAGCAGTACTTC.

This chain links TRBV7-3 with TRBJ2-3; TRBD2 might be the D (6 bases). V gave up 4 bases and J gave up 3 bases, with 11 bases separating them. This CDR3 spans 14 amino acids. CDR1 is SGHTA, CDR2 FQGTGA, per germline. In DNA, the CDR3 is TGTGCCAGCAGCTCGGGGGTGGGGACAGATACGCAGTATTTT. This sequence encodes CASSSGVGTDTQYF.

The gene calls are TRBV2 and TRBJ2-2; 10 bases are a match to TRBD1. This CDR3 contains 18 residues. V lost 4 bases to trimming and J lost 7 bases; unmatched junction nucleotides: 15. Germline CDR1 is SNHLY and CDR2 is FYNNEI. CDR3 in DNA: TGTGCCAGCAGTGGAATTCATACGGGACAGGGGACCGACGGGGAGCTGTTTTTT. This sequence encodes CASSGIHTGQGTDGELFF.

The V call is TRBV9, the J call TRBJ2-1; 12 bases line up with TRBD2. The ends lost 4 bases at V and 2 bases at J; junction bases unmatched: 4. CDR1 and CDR2 from the germline V gene are SGDLS and YYNGEE. The CDR3 has 16 residues. The CDR3: CASSIRTSGTYNEQFF. The DNA for the CDR3 is TGTGCCAGCAGCATCCGGACTAGCGGGACCTACAATGAGCAGTTCTTC.

This clone was recorded once. This rearrangement joins TRBV18 to TRBJ1-3; TRBD1 is a possible D gene (5 bases). The CDR3 spans 18 residues. The ends were cut back, 1 base at V and 3 bases at J, with 19 bases in the middle. Germline V gene data show CDR1 as KGHSH and CDR2 as LQKENI. CDR3 in amino acids: CASSPRDRASGVGNTIYF. The CDR3 DNA reads TGTGCCAGCTCACCACGAGACAGAGCCTCGGGAGTTGGAAACACCATATATTTT.

The chain couples TRBV7-8 to TRBJ1-2; D is uncertain. The V end was cut by 7 bases, the J end by 4 bases, with 16 bases between. Looked up from germline, CDR1 is SGHVS and CDR2 is FQNEAQ. The CDR3 is 14 amino acids. The CDR3 DNA sequence: TGTGCCAGCACCGACGGAGGAGAGTCCTATGGCTACACCTTC. Amino acid sequence: CASTDGGESYGYTF. Supplemented by reference TRBV7-8 and TRBJ1-2, the full variable domain reads GAGVSQSPRYKVAKRGQDVALRCDPISGHVSLFWYQQALGQGPEFLTYFQNEAQLDKSGLPSDRFFAERPEGSVSTLKIQRTQQEDSAVYLCASTDGGESYGYTFGSGTRLTVV.

The rearrangement links TRBV9 to TRBJ2-7, with TRBD1 identical over 8 bases. J lost 3 bases, V lost 3 bases, and 5 bases had no gene match. Looked up from germline, CDR1 is SGDLS and CDR2 is YYNGEE. CDR3 length equals 14 residues. The CDR3 bases are TGTGCCAGCAGCGCGGGAACAGGGGGCTACGAGCAGTACTTC. Translation gives CASSAGTGGYEQYF.

The V gene is TRBV5-6, the J gene TRBJ2-3, with 9 bases that match TRBD2. CDR3 length: 17 residues. CDR1 SGHDT and CDR2 YYEEEE come from the germline V gene. V lost 4 bases, J lost 4 bases, and 13 bases stayed unmatched. CDR3 DNA: TGTGCCAGCAGCGGAGGGGCTAGCGGGATTTTCGCAGATACGCAGTATTTT. This translates into CASSGGASGIFADTQYF.

The chain recombines TRBV27 with TRBJ1-2; 9 positions match TRBD1. The CDR3 sequence is 17 residues long. Germline CDR1 is MNHEY and CDR2 is SMNVEV (reference sequence). With V trimmed by 5 bases and J by 6 bases, 16 bases remained unmatched. CDR3 protein: CASSPEHPRDRVDGYTF. The CDR3 bases are TGTGCCAGCAGTCCTGAGCACCCCAGGGACAGGGTGGATGGCTACACCTTC.